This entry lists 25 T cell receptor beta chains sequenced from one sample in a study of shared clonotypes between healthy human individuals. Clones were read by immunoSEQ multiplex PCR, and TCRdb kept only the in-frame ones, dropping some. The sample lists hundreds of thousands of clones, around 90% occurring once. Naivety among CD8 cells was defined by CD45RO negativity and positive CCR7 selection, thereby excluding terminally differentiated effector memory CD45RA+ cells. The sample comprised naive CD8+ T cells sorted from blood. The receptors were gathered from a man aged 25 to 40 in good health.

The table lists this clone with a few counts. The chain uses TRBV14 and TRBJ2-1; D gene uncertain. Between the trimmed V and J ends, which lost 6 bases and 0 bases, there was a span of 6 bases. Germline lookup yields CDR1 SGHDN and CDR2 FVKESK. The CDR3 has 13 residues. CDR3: CASSAVSYNEQFF. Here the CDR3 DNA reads TGTGCCAGCAGTGCAGTCTCCTACAATGAGCAGTTCTTC.

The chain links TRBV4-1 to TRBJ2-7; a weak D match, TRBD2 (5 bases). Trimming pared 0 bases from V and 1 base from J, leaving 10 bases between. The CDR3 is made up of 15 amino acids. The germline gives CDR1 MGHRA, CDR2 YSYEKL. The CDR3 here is CASSQDGGTSYEQYF. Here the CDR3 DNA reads TGCGCCAGCAGCCAAGACGGAGGCACGTCCTACGAGCAGTACTTC.

DNA of the CDR3: TGCAGCGTTGTCGGGGCGAGCACTGAAGCTTTCTTT. Translation: CSVVGASTEAFF. The chain recombines TRBV29-1 with TRBJ1-1; tentative D call: TRBD1 (5 bases). Trimming shortened V by 4 bases and J by 4 bases, and 10 bases separated the two germline ends. Per the germline V gene, CDR1 is SQVTM and CDR2 is ANQGSEA. This CDR3 region has 12 residues.

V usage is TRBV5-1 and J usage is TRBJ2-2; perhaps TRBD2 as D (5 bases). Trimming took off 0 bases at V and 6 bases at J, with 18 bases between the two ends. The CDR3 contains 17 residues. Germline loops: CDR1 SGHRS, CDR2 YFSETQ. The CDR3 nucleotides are TGCGCCAGCAGCTTGGAGTCCAGGTCGGGGTTAGCCGGGGAGCTGTTTTTT. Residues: CASSLESRSGLAGELFF.

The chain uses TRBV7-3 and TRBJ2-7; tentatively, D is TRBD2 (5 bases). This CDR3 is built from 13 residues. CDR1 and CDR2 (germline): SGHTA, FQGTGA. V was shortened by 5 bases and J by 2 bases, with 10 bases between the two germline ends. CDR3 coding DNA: TGTGCCAGCAGCCAAGACTATACCTACGAGCAGTACTTC. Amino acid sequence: CASSQDYTYEQYF.

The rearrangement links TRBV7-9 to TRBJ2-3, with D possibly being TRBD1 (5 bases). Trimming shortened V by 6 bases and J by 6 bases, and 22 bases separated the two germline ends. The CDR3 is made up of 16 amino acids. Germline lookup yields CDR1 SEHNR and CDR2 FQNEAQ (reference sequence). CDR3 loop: CASSPRDVREGDTQYF. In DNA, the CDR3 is TGTGCCAGCAGTCCCAGGGATGTCAGGGAAGGTGATACGCAGTATTTT.

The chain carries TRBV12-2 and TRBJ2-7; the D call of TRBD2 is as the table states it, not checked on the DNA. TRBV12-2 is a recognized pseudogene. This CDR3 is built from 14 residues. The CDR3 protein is CASRQRREGYEQYF. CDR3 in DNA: TGTGCAAGTCGCCAGAGGCGGGAGGGGTACGAGCAGTACTTC.

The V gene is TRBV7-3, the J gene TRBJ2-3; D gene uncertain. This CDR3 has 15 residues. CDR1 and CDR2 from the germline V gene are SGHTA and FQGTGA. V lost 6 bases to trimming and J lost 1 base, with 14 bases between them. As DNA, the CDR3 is TGTGCCAGCAGTCAGTGGGCTAGGGGCACAGATACGCAGTATTTT. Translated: CASSQWARGTDTQYF.

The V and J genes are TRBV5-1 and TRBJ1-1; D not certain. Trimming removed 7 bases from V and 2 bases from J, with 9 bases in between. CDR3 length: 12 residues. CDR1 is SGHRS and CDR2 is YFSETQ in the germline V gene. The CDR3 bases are TGCGCCAGCGGTCCCGGCAACACTGAAGCTTTCTTT. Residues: CASGPGNTEAFF.

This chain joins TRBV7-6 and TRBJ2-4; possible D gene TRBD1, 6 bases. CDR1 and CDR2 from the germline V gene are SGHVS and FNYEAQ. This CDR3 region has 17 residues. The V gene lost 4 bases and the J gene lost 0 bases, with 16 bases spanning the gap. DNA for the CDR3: TGTGCCAGCAGCTCGTCCAGGACAGATCTAGCCAAAAACATTCAGTACTTC. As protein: CASSSSRTDLAKNIQYF.

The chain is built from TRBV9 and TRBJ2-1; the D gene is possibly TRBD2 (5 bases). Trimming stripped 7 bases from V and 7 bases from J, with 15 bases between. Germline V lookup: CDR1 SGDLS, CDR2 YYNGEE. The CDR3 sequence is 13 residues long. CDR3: CASGLALTNEQFF. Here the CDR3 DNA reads TGTGCCAGCGGACTTGCACTTACAAATGAGCAGTTCTTC.

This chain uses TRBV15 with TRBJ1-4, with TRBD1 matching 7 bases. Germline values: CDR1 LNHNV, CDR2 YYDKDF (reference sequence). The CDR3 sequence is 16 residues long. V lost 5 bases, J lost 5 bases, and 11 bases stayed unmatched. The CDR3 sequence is CATSAAPTGVNEKLFF. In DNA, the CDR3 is TGTGCCACCAGCGCAGCCCCAACAGGGGTGAATGAAAAACTGTTTTTT.

The CDR3 coding sequence is TGCGCCAGCAGCCTCGGGGGCCTGGGACGCAACGAGCAGTACTTC. Translating gives CASSLGGLGRNEQYF. The rearrangement joins TRBV4-3 to TRBJ2-7, with D perhaps assigned TRBD1 or TRBD2 (6 bases each). Per germline, CDR1 LGHNA and CDR2 YSLEER. The germline V and J ends were trimmed by 4 bases and 5 bases, with 18 bases remaining between them. The CDR3 has 15 residues.

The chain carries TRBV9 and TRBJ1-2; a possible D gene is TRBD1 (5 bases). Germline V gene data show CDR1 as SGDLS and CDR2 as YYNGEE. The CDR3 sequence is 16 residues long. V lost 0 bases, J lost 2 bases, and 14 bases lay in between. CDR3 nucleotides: TGTGCCAGCAGCGTAGTTAGTCAGGGTGGAAACTATGGCTACACCTTC. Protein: CASSVVSQGGNYGYTF. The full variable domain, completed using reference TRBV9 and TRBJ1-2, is DSGVTQTPKHLITATGQRVTLRCSPRSGDLSVYWYQQSLDQGLQFLIQYYNGEERAKGNILERFSAQQFPDLHSELNLSSLELGDSALYFCASSVVSQGGNYGYTFGSGTRLTVV.

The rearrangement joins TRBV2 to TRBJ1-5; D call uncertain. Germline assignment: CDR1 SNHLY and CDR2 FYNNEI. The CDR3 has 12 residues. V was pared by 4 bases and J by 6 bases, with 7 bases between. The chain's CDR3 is CASSGAGQPQHF. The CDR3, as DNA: TGTGCCAGCAGTGGCGCAGGTCAGCCCCAGCATTTT.

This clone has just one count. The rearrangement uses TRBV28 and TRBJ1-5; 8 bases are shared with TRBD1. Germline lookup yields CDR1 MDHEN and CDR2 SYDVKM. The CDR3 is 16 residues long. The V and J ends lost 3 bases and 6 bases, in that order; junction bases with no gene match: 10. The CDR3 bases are TGTGCCAGCAGTTTGCGGCCGGACAGGGTTAGTCAGCCCCAGCATTTT. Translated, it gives CASSLRPDRVSQPQHF.

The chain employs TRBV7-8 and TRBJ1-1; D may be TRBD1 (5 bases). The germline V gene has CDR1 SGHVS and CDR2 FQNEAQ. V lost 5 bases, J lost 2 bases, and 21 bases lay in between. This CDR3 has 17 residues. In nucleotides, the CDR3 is TGTGCCAGCAGCCGGATAGCAGGGAGGCGCCGTAACACTGAAGCTTTCTTT. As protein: CASSRIAGRRRNTEAFF.

This CDR3 is CASSTPLTGPSYNEQFF. The CDR3, as DNA: TGTGCCAGCAGCACTCCACTAACAGGGCCCTCCTACAATGAGCAGTTCTTC. This chain connects TRBV7-9 to TRBJ2-1; D possibly corresponds to TRBD1 (6 bases). V shed 5 bases and J shed 0 bases, with 17 bases lying between them. Germline-derived CDR1 and CDR2 are SEHNR and FQNEAQ (reference sequence). This CDR3 spans 17 amino acids.

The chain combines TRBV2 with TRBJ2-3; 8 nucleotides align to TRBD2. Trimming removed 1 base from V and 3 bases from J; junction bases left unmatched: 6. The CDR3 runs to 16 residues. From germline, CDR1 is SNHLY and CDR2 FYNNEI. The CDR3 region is CASSEGDGGRTDTQYF. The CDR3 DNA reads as TGTGCCAGCAGTGAAGGAGATGGCGGGAGGACAGATACGCAGTATTTT.

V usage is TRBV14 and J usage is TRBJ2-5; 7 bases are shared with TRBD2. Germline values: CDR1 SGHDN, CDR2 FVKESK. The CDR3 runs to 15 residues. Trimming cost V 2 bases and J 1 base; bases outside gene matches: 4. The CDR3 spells CASSQPRLAQETQYF. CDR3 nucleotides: TGTGCCAGCAGCCAACCTAGACTAGCCCAAGAGACCCAGTACTTC. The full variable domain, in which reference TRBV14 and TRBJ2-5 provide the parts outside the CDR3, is EAGVTQFPSHSVIEKGQTVTLRCDPISGHDNLYWYRRVMGKEIKFLLHFVKESKQDESGMPNNRFLAERTGGTYSTLKVQPAELEDSGVYFCASSQPRLAQETQYFGPGTRLLVL.

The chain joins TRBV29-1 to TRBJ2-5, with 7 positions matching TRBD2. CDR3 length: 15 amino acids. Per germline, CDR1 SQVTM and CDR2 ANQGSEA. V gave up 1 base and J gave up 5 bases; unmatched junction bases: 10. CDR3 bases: TGCAGCGTTGAAGTTCGGGGGGATTCACGTGAGACCCAGTACTTC. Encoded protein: CSVEVRGDSRETQYF.

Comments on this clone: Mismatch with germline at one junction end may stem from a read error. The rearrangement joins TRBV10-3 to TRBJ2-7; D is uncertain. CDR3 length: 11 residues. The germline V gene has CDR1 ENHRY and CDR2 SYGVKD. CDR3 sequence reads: CAISDSHEQYF. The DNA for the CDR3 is TGTGCCATCAGTGACTCCCACGAGCAGTACTTC.

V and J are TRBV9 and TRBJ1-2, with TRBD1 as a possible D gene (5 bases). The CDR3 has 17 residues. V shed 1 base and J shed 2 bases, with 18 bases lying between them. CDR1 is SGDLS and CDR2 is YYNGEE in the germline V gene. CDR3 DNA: TGTGCCAGCAGCGTATCCCGGGGGACGGACACCAACTATGGCTACACCTTC. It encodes CASSVSRGTDTNYGYTF.

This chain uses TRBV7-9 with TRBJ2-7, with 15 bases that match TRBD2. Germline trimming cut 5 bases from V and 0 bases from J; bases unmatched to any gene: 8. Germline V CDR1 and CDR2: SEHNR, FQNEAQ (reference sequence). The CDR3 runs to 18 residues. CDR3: CASSPRGLAGGSSYEQYF. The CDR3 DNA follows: TGTGCCAGCAGCCCCCGCGGACTAGCGGGAGGGAGCTCCTACGAGCAGTACTTC.

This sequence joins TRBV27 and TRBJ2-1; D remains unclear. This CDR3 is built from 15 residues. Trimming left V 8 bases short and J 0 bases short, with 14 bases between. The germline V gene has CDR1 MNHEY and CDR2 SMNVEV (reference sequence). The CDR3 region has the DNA TGTGCCAGCCGGGTGGATTCTAGCTCCTACAATGAGCAGTTCTTC. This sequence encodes CASRVDSSSYNEQFF.